This T cell receptor beta chain appears in the sequencing data of a study of blood T cell repertoires in COVID-19. Across the whole study: Acute and convalescent COVID-19 specimens originated in the United States, Italy and Spain. PBMCs, B-cell-depleted T cells, or T cells were the source of the cDNA or gDNA that made up the material.

V gave up 7 bases and J gave up 0 bases; unmatched junction bases: 5. This CDR3 is built from 15 residues. Germline V CDR1 and CDR2: MNHEY, SVGAGI. Under the authors' procedure: Cell counts per sample came from amplifying reference gene primers. Here immunoSEQ multiplex PCR was the method, and the copy in TCRdb shows in-frame clones only, minus some. V, J and clone size derive from that table, while D and trimming were established from the DNA sequence. The profile shows about 150,000 clones, roughly four fifths of them singletons. The gene calls are TRBV6-5 and TRBJ2-1; 8 bases map to TRBD1. Sequenced: peripheral blood. The receptor's source is a human donor with acute or convalescent COVID-19. The donor label of this sample is uncertain. The CDR3 DNA is TGTGCCAGCACCATGGACAGGGCCTCCTACAATGAGCAGTTCTTC. It specifies CASTMDRASYNEQFF.